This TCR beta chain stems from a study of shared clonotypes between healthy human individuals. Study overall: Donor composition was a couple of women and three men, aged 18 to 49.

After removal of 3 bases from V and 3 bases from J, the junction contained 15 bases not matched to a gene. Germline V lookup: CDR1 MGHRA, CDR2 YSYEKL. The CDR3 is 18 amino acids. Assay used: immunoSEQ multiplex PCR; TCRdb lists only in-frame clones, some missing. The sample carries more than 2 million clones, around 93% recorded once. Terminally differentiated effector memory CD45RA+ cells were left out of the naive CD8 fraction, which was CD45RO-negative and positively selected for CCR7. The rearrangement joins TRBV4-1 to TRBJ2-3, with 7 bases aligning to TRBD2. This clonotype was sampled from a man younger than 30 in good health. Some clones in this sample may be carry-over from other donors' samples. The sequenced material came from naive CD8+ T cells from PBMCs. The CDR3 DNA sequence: TGCGCCAGCAGCCACCCGAGGGGCGGGAGTCGTTTGACAGATACGCAGTATTTT. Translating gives CASSHPRGGSRLTDTQYF.